This record looks at one TCR beta chain sequence and its context. The antigen it recognizes is unknown. Base quality data are lacking; no much larger clone is found one base away. This sample was included in a study of STAT3 mutations in large granular lymphocyte leukemia (dated by TCRdb to between 2018 and 2020). Looking at the study overall: About half of the T-LGLL patients who underwent longitudinal sequencing carried canonical activating STAT3 mutations. One or more immunosuppressive therapy regimens were given to more than half of T-LGLL patients, and hematologic response was seen in about 40% of the treated patients. To reconstruct clonal hierarchy and dynamics, serial deep sequencing of TCRbeta CDR3 and STAT3 was performed in patients with T-cell large granular lymphocyte leukemia. More than 15 representative T-LGLL cases were selected from an initial cohort of a few hundred LGL patients for longitudinal TCRbeta and STAT3 sequencing. Two patients with natural killer LGL leukemia were also sequenced longitudinally as controls within the study. On average, sequencing was done at around 3.6 time points per patient, with the number of samplings ranging from 2 to 8.

An Illumina MiSeq was used to sequence the TCRbeta libraries, yielding an average of about 40,773 productive templates per sample. Using multiplex PCR amplification, the immunoSEQ assay generated the TCRbeta CDR3 libraries. The published analysis was carried out like this. Repertoire diversity was calculated as previously defined, with values near 0 taken to indicate extremely monoclonal samples. In TCRdb, the immuneACCESS table is reduced to in-frame sequences with V and J assigned. These tables do not hold every clone; where another copy was compared, an unresolved V gene accounts for under half, and the others remain unexplained. D and trimming were read from the DNA, whereas the V and J calls and clone size are those reported in that table. For this sample the table gives roughly 12,000 clones, of which about 85% were detected only once. 86% of the sample lies in the top ten. Summary of the overall study and its limitations: Because no samples were available when a clone first appeared, clonal expansion was inferred from samplings taken at other points. The burden of the dominant TCR clone was higher than the STAT3 mutant burden in several patients, which suggests that the STAT3 mutation arose secondarily inside a clone that had already expanded. At least one immunodominant TCRbeta clonotype was identified in every T-LGLL patient, and multiple immunodominant subclonotypes were identified in about half of the T-LGLL patients. Variable intervals between samplings and differing treatment regimens complicated linking therapy response to changes in TCR clonal burden. TCR clonotype switching after therapy was observed in about 35% of the 18 patients, and all newly emerging clones were found to be STAT3 wild type. Because codominant clonotypes persisted in some patients, a small but highly pathogenic clone may have been missed.

DNA was extracted from blood mononuclear cells, with the same DNA used for both TCR and STAT3 sequencing. This TCR came from a man at least 80 years old with T-cell large granular lymphocyte leukemia. Some clones in this sample may be carry-over from other donors' samples. The age is the age at diagnosis. Sequencing was carried out using peripheral blood mononuclear cells.

CDR3 region: CASSLAQGLDGYTF. The DNA is as follows: TGTGCCAGCAGCTTAGCTCAGGGCCTTGATGGCTACACCTTC. The chain couples TRBV11-2 to TRBJ1-2; possibly the D gene is TRBD1, per 5 matching bases. The CDR3 contains 14 residues, cysteine and phenylalanine counted. The read is trimmed to its CDR3 DNA, 42 bases read in frame from base 1. The germline V gene provides CDR1 SGHAT and CDR2 FQNNGV. A distance of 12 bases separates the germline ends of V and J, which lose 1 base and 6 bases respectively.